Listed here are 9 T cell receptor beta chains from one sample, sequenced in a study of patients and donors after allogeneic stem cell transplantation. A single record per CDR3 protein comes from TCRdb applying MiXCR to the RT-PCR reads. The data hold about a million distinct CDR3 sequences, with approximately 18% observed a single time. The sequenced sample was blood, either unsorted or a sorted T cell fraction (not recorded which). All receptors come from a human donor who was either an allogeneic HSCT recipient or a stem cell or donor lymphocyte infusion donor (not recorded which). It is not recorded whose cells these are; they may come from a transplant donor.

This clonotype came up many times. This chain joins TRBV20-1 and TRBJ2-1; 7 bases align to TRBD2. Trimming removed 3 bases from V and 8 bases from J; junction bases left unmatched: 4. The CDR3 has 12 amino acids. Per germline, CDR1 DFQATT and CDR2 SNEGSKA (reference sequence). CDR3 sequence: CSARWEGDEQFF. CDR3 sequence (DNA): TGCAGTGCTAGGTGGGAGGGTGATGAGCAGTTCTTC.

The chain is built from TRBV5-1 and TRBJ1-1, with no clear D. V was trimmed by 0 bases and J by 0 bases, leaving 6 bases between them. Per germline, CDR1 SGHRS and CDR2 YFSETQ. The length of the CDR3 is 14 residues. The CDR3 region has the DNA TGCGCCAGCAGCTTGGAACACTTGAACACTGAAGCTTTCTTT. Residues: CASSLEHLNTEAFF. The full variable domain, with the rest looked up from reference TRBV5-1 and TRBJ1-1, is KAGVTQTPRYLIKTRGQQVTLSCSPISGHRSVSWYQQTPGQGLQFLFEYFSETQRNKGNFPGRFSGRQFSNSRSEMNVSTLELGDSALYLCASSLEHLNTEAFFGQGTRLTVV.

The V and J genes are TRBV6-1 and TRBJ2-7; D call uncertain. This CDR3 contains 12 residues. Trimming removed 7 bases at V and 6 bases at J, with 13 bases between. In germline, CDR1 is MNHNS, CDR2 SASEGT. The CDR3 loop reads CASNLNSAEQYF. In DNA, the CDR3 is TGTGCCAGCAATCTAAATTCGGCCGAGCAGTACTTC.

This clonotype was counted a few times. The chain is built from TRBV4-3 and TRBJ2-2; 8 positions agree with TRBD2. The CDR3 runs 17 residues. The ends lost 4 bases at V and 5 bases at J; junction bases unmatched: 12. Per the germline V gene, CDR1 is LGHNA and CDR2 is YSLEER. In DNA form, the CDR3 reads TGCGCCAGCAGCCTAAGGGTGGCACTAGCGGAGACCGGGGAGCTGTTTTTT. Its translation is CASSLRVALAETGELFF.

The chain recombines TRBV9 with TRBJ2-2; TRBD2 might be the D (5 bases). The length of the CDR3 is 15 residues. Germline V CDR1 and CDR2: SGDLS, YYNGEE. V lost 0 bases, J lost 3 bases, and 9 bases lay in between. This CDR3 reads CASSVADSDTGELFF. CDR3 sequence (DNA): TGTGCCAGCAGCGTAGCAGATAGCGACACCGGGGAGCTGTTTTTT.

Only a few counts were recorded for this clonotype. The CDR3 nucleotides are TGTGCCAGCGGCCGAAGACAGGGGGCCTTTGAGCAGTTCTTC. It codes for CASGRRQGAFEQFF. The chain has TRBV25-1 and TRBJ2-1; 10 bases fit TRBD1. From germline, CDR1 is MGHDK and CDR2 SYGVNS. The CDR3 runs 14 residues. J lost 9 bases, V lost 8 bases, and 10 bases had no gene match.

The rearrangement links TRBV12-3 or TRBV12-4 to TRBJ1-2; the match to TRBD1 covers 7 bases. The CDR3 extends over 12 amino acids. The V gene end was trimmed by 2 bases and the J gene end by 8 bases; junction bases not matched to a gene: 2. The CDR3 region has the DNA TGTGCCAGCAGTTTATCACAGGGGGGCTACACCTTC. This gives the protein CASSLSQGGYTF.

A few counts support this clonotype. This sequence joins TRBV20-1 and TRBJ2-1; the D gene is possibly TRBD2 (7 bases). V dropped 4 bases and J dropped 3 bases, with 16 bases sitting between them. The V gene's germline CDR1 is DFQATT and CDR2 SNEGSKA (reference sequence). This CDR3 is built from 15 residues. In nucleotides, the CDR3 is TGCAGTGCTATGGGGGGCGCGGGAGTCTACAATGAGCAGTTCTTC. It translates to CSAMGGAGVYNEQFF.

This chain joins TRBV15 and TRBJ2-3; tentative D call: TRBD1 (5 bases). CDR1 is LNHNV, CDR2 YYDKDF, per germline (reference sequence). This CDR3 has 15 residues. Trimming removed 0 bases at V and 2 bases at J, with 9 bases between. CDR3 nucleotides: TGTGCCACCAGCAGAGATCCTGGGGCCACAGATACGCAGTATTTT. This gives the protein CATSRDPGATDTQYF.